The clone carrying this TCR beta chain was found once. Original processing notes: Reference gene primer amplification gave nucleated cell count estimates. Libraries were prepared by immunoSEQ multiplex PCR; TCRdb keeps only in-frame clonotypes and omits some of them. V, J and clone size are those of that table, while D and trimming were read from the DNA. The sample has 85,000 to 130,000 clones; over 75% are singletons. Trimming cost V 5 bases and J 0 bases, with 5 bases left between them. Germline assignment: CDR1 SGHAT and CDR2 FQNNGV. The CDR3 extends over 12 amino acids. These data originate in a study of blood T cell repertoires in COVID-19. Study-level background: Nucleic acid was either cDNA or gDNA, and it came from T cells, B-cell-depleted T cells, or PBMCs.

The clonotype comes from a woman in her sixties with acute or convalescent COVID-19. Material: peripheral blood. The rearrangement links TRBV11-2 to TRBJ2-7; D is unresolved. CDR3 sequence reads: CASSASSYEQYF. The CDR3 nucleotides read TGTGCCAGCAGCGCGAGCTCCTACGAGCAGTACTTC.